This T cell receptor (beta chain) originates from a study of CD8 T cells in ankylosing spondylitis. This CDR3 contains 12 residues. Germline loops: CDR1 DFQATT, CDR2 SNEGSKA (reference sequence). The V and J ends lost 5 bases and 8 bases respectively, with 13 bases between them. Library preparation for TCR beta used quantitative 5'-RACE with molecular barcodes. TCRdb independently ran MiXCR on the 5' RACE reads; one entry per CDR3 protein. The sample holds fewer than 250,000 distinct CDR3 sequences, more than 9% seen once. Comments on this clonotype: This may be a read error: a much more frequent sequence differs by one nucleotide.

The chain couples TRBV20-1 to TRBJ2-1, with a tentative D call TRBD1 (6 bases). This TCR derives from a male donor with ankylosing spondylitis or in good health (not recorded which). Sequencing was carried out using blood, either unsorted or a sorted T cell fraction (not recorded which). The CDR3 bases are TGCAGTGCTTGTACTAGGGGGTATGAGCAGTTCTTC. This sequence encodes CSACTRGYEQFF.